Shown below are 21 T cell receptor beta chains from a single sample sequenced in a study of blood T cell repertoires in COVID-19. The method was immunoSEQ multiplex PCR; TCRdb's version includes in-frame clones alone and lacks a portion of them. This table holds some 320,000 clones, around nine tenths found once. Sequences were obtained from PBMCs or T cells enriched from blood (not recorded which). These receptors were obtained from a man aged 55 to 70 who had recovered from COVID-19.

This chain links TRBV3-1 (or the pseudogene TRBV3-2) with TRBJ2-7; D is undetermined. V was pared by 1 base and J by 4 bases, with 5 bases between. This CDR3 spans 12 amino acids. The germline CDR1 and CDR2 sequences are LGHDT and YNNKEL (reference sequence). The CDR3 is CASSQGGYEQYF. The CDR3, as DNA: TGTGCCAGCAGCCAAGGCGGTTACGAGCAGTACTTC.

The rearrangement joins TRBV1 to TRBJ2-3; the D call in the table, TRBD1, was not verified against the DNA. TRBV1 is a pseudogene segment. This CDR3 comprises 17 residues. CDR3 coding DNA: TGCACCAGCAGCCAAGATTGTGGGGGCCCCCACACAGATACGCAGTATTTT. This codes for CTSSQDCGGPHTDTQYF.

The chain joins TRBV9 to TRBJ2-5; maybe TRBD2 (5 bases). Trimming pared 4 bases from V and 4 bases from J, leaving 17 bases between. The germline V gene encodes CDR1 SGDLS and CDR2 YYNGEE. This CDR3 contains 15 residues. This chain's CDR3 is CASSPNGIARETQYF. The DNA for the CDR3 is TGTGCCAGCAGCCCCAATGGGATAGCGAGAGAGACCCAGTACTTC.

The rearrangement joins TRBV11-2 to TRBJ2-1, with TRBD2 matching 9 bases. This CDR3 comprises 15 residues. Germline trimming cut 3 bases from V and 0 bases from J; bases unmatched to any gene: 0. Germline CDR1 is SGHAT and CDR2 is FQNNGV. CDR3 sequence: CASSFSGSSYNEQFF. CDR3 bases: TGTGCCAGCAGCTTTAGCGGGAGCTCCTACAATGAGCAGTTCTTC.

J is TRBJ2-7 and V is TRBV7-2; 8 nucleotides line up with TRBD1. From germline, CDR1 is SGHTA and CDR2 FQGNSA. J lost 8 bases, V lost 2 bases, and 8 bases had no gene match. This CDR3 has 14 residues. CDR3 protein: CASSLFGRDRKQYF. CDR3 in DNA: TGTGCCAGCAGCTTATTCGGGCGGGACAGGAAGCAGTACTTC.

The chain employs TRBV6-5 and TRBJ2-7, with 10 bases identical to TRBD1. The CDR3 sequence is 14 residues long. J lost 5 bases, V lost 6 bases, and 7 bases had no gene match. Per the germline V gene, CDR1 is MNHEY and CDR2 is SVGAGI. The CDR3 loop reads CASRWDRGLNEQYF. Written as DNA, the CDR3 is TGTGCCAGCAGATGGGACAGGGGCCTTAACGAGCAGTACTTC.

V is TRBV4-3 and J is TRBJ1-3, with D perhaps TRBD1 (5 bases). Deletions cut 0 bases from V and 0 bases from J, with 21 bases between. Per germline, CDR1 LGHNA and CDR2 YSLEER. This CDR3 has 20 residues. The CDR3 sequence is CASSQETARYLPYSGNTIYF. CDR3 in DNA: TGCGCCAGCAGCCAAGAGACAGCGCGTTATCTACCCTACTCTGGAAACACCATATATTTT.

This clone was picked up one time. The chain combines TRBV24-1 with TRBJ1-2; 9 nucleotides agree with TRBD1. The V segment lost 4 bases and the J segment 5 bases; nucleotides outside the gene matches: 4. Germline V gene data show CDR1 as KGHDR and CDR2 as SFDVKD. The CDR3 covers 14 residues. The CDR3 DNA reads as TGTGCCACCAGTGACACAGGGGGCTGGTATGGCTACACCTTC. Its protein product is CATSDTGGWYGYTF.

The CDR3 coding sequence is TGCGCCAGCAGTGAGGGACTAGCGGGAGGCTACAATGAGCAGTTCTTC. It encodes CASSEGLAGGYNEQFF. V is TRBV10-1 and J is TRBJ2-1; 14 nucleotides align to TRBD2. The trim removed 2 bases at V and 3 bases at J, leaving 0 bases unmatched. Germline-derived CDR1 and CDR2 are WNHNN and SYGVQD (reference sequence). This CDR3 has 16 amino acids.

The chain couples TRBV28 to TRBJ1-2; D gene uncertain. V was pared by 6 bases and J by 3 bases, with 17 bases between. The CDR3 loop spans 15 amino acids. Germline loops: CDR1 MDHEN, CDR2 SYDVKM. The CDR3 DNA reads TGTGCCAGCAGCCCTATCGTGCAGGCGTACTATGGCTACACCTTC. It translates to CASSPIVQAYYGYTF.

The chain has TRBV19 and TRBJ2-2; TRBD1 might be the D (5 bases). The CDR3 runs to 14 residues. Trimming cost V 3 bases and J 5 bases, with 10 bases left between them. Germline V gives CDR1 LNHDA, CDR2 SQIVND (reference sequence). The CDR3 loop reads CASSIIGATGELFF. CDR3 DNA: TGTGCCAGTAGTATTATAGGGGCTACCGGGGAGCTGTTTTTT.

The genes are TRBV18 and TRBJ2-7; 12 bases agree with TRBD2. CDR1 and CDR2 from the germline V gene are KGHSH and LQKENI. This CDR3 comprises 16 residues. V shed 3 bases and J 6 bases; nucleotides not matched to a gene: 9. The CDR3 sequence is CASSPAGLAGPREQYF. DNA of the CDR3: TGTGCCAGCTCACCCGCGGGACTAGCGGGCCCCCGCGAGCAGTACTTC.

This rearrangement joins TRBV2 to TRBJ2-1; D perhaps matches TRBD1 (5 bases). This CDR3 comprises 12 residues. Germline V gives CDR1 SNHLY, CDR2 FYNNEI. The germline V and J ends were trimmed by 9 bases and 7 bases, with 13 bases remaining between them. The DNA of the CDR3 is TGTGCCAGGGGGCTCCTCGGAAATGAGCAGTTCTTC. Translating gives CARGLLGNEQFF.

The V gene is TRBV6-5, the J gene TRBJ1-2; 8 positions match TRBD1. J gave up 4 bases and V 6 bases, and 4 bases lay outside the gene matches. Germline loops: CDR1 MNHEY, CDR2 SVGAGI. The CDR3 is 13 amino acids. CDR3 sequence (DNA): TGTGCCAGCAGACGGACAGGGACCTATGGCTACACCTTC. Its protein is CASRRTGTYGYTF.

This chain links TRBV3-1 (or the pseudogene TRBV3-2) with TRBJ2-7; 12 bases line up with TRBD2. The germline gives CDR1 LGHDT, CDR2 YNNKEL (reference sequence). V lost 6 bases and J lost 4; bases outside the gene matches: 7. This CDR3 has 15 amino acids. The CDR3 protein is CASSSTSGRRYEQYF. The CDR3 DNA sequence: TGTGCCAGCAGTTCTACTAGCGGGAGGCGGTACGAGCAGTACTTC.

V gene TRBV6-2 or TRBV6-3 combines with J gene TRBJ2-5; D gene unclear. V shed 6 bases and J shed 2 bases, with 13 bases lying between them. Germline CDR1 is MNHEY and CDR2 is SVGEGT. The CDR3 extends over 14 amino acids. CDR3 nucleotides: TGTGCCAGCAGCCCCCGAACACCACAAGAGACCCAGTACTTC. This codes for CASSPRTPQETQYF.

V is TRBV18 and J is TRBJ1-6, with TRBD1 identical over 11 bases. V shed 6 bases and J 9 bases; nucleotides not matched to a gene: 4. The V gene's germline CDR1 is KGHSH and CDR2 LQKENI. The length of the CDR3 is 14 residues. DNA of the CDR3: TGTGCCAGCTCGGCGGGACAGGGGGGTTCACCCCTCCACTTT. This gives the protein CASSAGQGGSPLHF.

This chain connects TRBV4-2 to TRBJ1-3; D remains ambiguous. Trimming left V 0 bases short and J 0 bases short, with 12 bases between. Germline-derived CDR1 and CDR2 are LGHNA and YNFKEQ. This CDR3 region has 17 residues. The CDR3: CASSQDPSSFSGNTIYF. The CDR3 region has the DNA TGTGCCAGCAGCCAAGATCCGAGCTCGTTCTCTGGAAACACCATATATTTT.

The genes are TRBV28 and TRBJ2-1, with D possibly being TRBD1 (5 bases). V lost 5 bases, J lost 2 bases, and 16 bases lay in between. This CDR3 contains 16 residues. CDR1 and CDR2 (germline): MDHEN, SYDVKM. The CDR3, as DNA: TGTGCCAGCAGTACTGGACCCACAGGCACCTACAATGAGCAGTTCTTC. It translates to CASSTGPTGTYNEQFF.

The chain recombines TRBV5-1 with TRBJ1-1, with 9 positions matching TRBD1. There are 15 residues in the CDR3. V lost 4 bases, J lost 9 bases, and 13 bases stayed unmatched. Germline loops: CDR1 SGHRS, CDR2 YFSETQ. The CDR3 region has the DNA TGCGCCAGCAGCCCAGACCCGGGGACAGGGAGTAAAGCTTTCTTT. Translating gives CASSPDPGTGSKAFF.

The chain links TRBV25-1 to TRBJ2-7, with D perhaps TRBD2 (5 bases). Trimming left V 2 bases short and J 6 bases short, with 17 bases between. Germline V gene sequence: CDR1 MGHDK, CDR2 SYGVNS. The CDR3 runs 15 residues. Here the CDR3 reads CASSENGSPVGEQYF. Written as DNA, the CDR3 is TGTGCCAGCAGTGAAAATGGGAGCCCGGTGGGCGAGCAGTACTTC.